These T cell receptor beta chains were read from a single sample in a study of blood T cells in healthy people across ages. MiXCR, applied by TCRdb to the 5' RACE reads, yields one record per CDR3 protein. The sample shows 700,000 to 950,000 distinct CDR3 sequences, more than 45% of them seen only once. Input material: blood. All receptors come from a man aged 30 to 45 in good health. Each CDR3 is given with its conserved first and last residue. A D gene is named only where the DNA matches it firmly. Clone size is stated in some rows and not others, as once, few, many or a class when expanded.

j_call v_call d_call clone_size cdr3_length cdr3_aa cdr3_nt
TRBJ2-5 TRBV7-2 NA NA 16 CASSLLGLTDGETQYF TGTGCCAGCAGCTTACTCGGGCTTACAGACGGAGAGACCCAGTACTTC
TRBJ2-7 TRBV20-1 TRBD2 NA 16 CSARRTSGPSSYEQYF TGCAGTGCCCGCAGGACTAGCGGGCCAAGCTCCTACGAGCAGTACTTC
TRBJ2-3 TRBV28 NA NA 13 CASVTGSTDTQYF TGTGCCAGCGTCACGGGTAGCACAGATACGCAGTATTTT
TRBJ2-7 TRBV29-1 NA NA 12 CSVVEGFYEQYF TGCAGCGTTGTAGAGGGGTTCTACGAGCAGTACTTC
TRBJ2-1 TRBV9 TRBD2 NA 16 CASSVALAGSYNEQFF TGTGCCAGCAGCGTAGCCCTAGCGGGATCCTACAATGAGCAGTTCTTC
TRBJ1-1 TRBV10-3 NA NA 13 CAIMEGAGTEAFF TGTGCCATCATGGAGGGAGCAGGCACTGAAGCTTTCTTT
TRBJ2-7 TRBV28 NA many 12 CASSKDRYEQYF TGTGCCAGCAGCAAGGACCGATACGAGCAGTACTTC
TRBJ2-7 TRBV29-1 TRBD2 NA 15 CSAGGLLAGGYEQYF TGCAGCGCTGGAGGGCTACTAGCGGGAGGGTACGAGCAGTACTTC
TRBJ2-1 TRBV12-3/TRBV12-4 NA NA 14 CASTHPSKGNGQFF TGTGCCAGTACCCATCCCTCCAAGGGCAATGGGCAGTTCTTC
TRBJ2-7 TRBV29-1 TRBD1 few 15 CSVEYSRGSPYEQYF TGCAGCGTTGAATATTCCAGGGGGTCACCTTACGAGCAGTACTTC
TRBJ2-3 TRBV4-3 NA NA 13 CASSQSRTDTQYF TGCGCCAGCAGCCAAAGCCGAACAGATACGCAGTATTTT
TRBJ2-3 TRBV20-1 NA NA 12 CSATRAGDTQYF TGCAGTGCTACCCGGGCCGGAGATACGCAGTATTTT
TRBJ2-1 TRBV6-1 NA NA 17 CASSEGRGPIWYNEQFF TGTGCCAGTAGTGAAGGTCGGGGTCCCATTTGGTACAATGAGCAGTTCTTC
TRBJ1-5 TRBV11-2 TRBD1 NA 18 CASSPVPWGTGVLQPQHF TGTGCCAGCAGCCCCGTCCCATGGGGGACAGGGGTCCTTCAGCCCCAGCATTTT
TRBJ2-1 TRBV7-9 TRBD2 NA 14 CASSVAGANNEQFF TGTGCCAGCAGTGTAGCGGGAGCCAACAATGAGCAGTTCTTC
TRBJ1-1 TRBV20-1 NA NA 12 CSARVVGERAFF TGCAGTGCTAGAGTCGTAGGGGAGCGCGCTTTCTTT
TRBJ2-7 TRBV18 TRBD2 once 19 CASSPGQPGLAFGGYEQYF TGTGCCAGCTCACCGGGACAGCCGGGACTAGCATTCGGGGGCTACGAGCAGTACTTC
TRBJ2-7 TRBV7-2 TRBD2 NA 15 CASSLLGSGRDEQYF TGTGCCAGCAGCTTACTCGGTAGCGGGCGTGACGAGCAGTACTTC
TRBJ2-7 TRBV20-1 TRBD2 few 13 CSPSGSGSYEQYF TGCAGTCCCAGCGGGAGCGGGTCCTACGAGCAGTACTTC
TRBJ2-1 TRBV4-1 NA NA 16 CASSQDVGTSSYEQFF TGCGCCAGCAGCCAAGATGTCGGCACGAGCTCCTACGAGCAGTTCTTC
TRBJ2-3 TRBV12-3/TRBV12-4 TRBD2 NA 18 CASSSLPGTREEPDTQYF TGTGCCAGCAGTTCACTTCCCGGGACTAGAGAGGAGCCAGATACGCAGTATTTT
TRBJ2-1 TRBV9 TRBD2 NA 20 CASSVSVPGLAGRGLNEQFF TGTGCCAGCAGCGTTTCAGTCCCGGGACTAGCGGGTAGGGGGCTCAATGAGCAGTTCTTC